This T cell receptor beta chain stems from a study of Ad26.COV2.S vaccination and SARS-CoV-2 variants. As for the study in general: Trial arm assignment for the donor was COV1001 Ad26.COV2.S. Intramuscular Ad26.COV2.S at 5x10^10 or 1x10^11 viral particles. Study conclusions and caveats: The TCR-based breadth and depth measures might underestimate overall T cell responses.

Generated by immunoSEQ multiplex PCR, the TCRdb table keeps only in-frame clones and is missing some. The table has 440,000 or so clones, approximately 90% seen once. Treatment of the sample: around 19 received Ad26.COV2.S at low or high dose, single or two shots; 5 received placebo; per-sample allocation not given. Vaccine and placebo recipients were sampled on day 63 after the first injection. Ad26 vector vaccine expressed Wuhan-strain SARS-CoV-2 spike. About this clone itself: Its antigen is undetermined.

The germline V gene has CDR1 MNHEY and CDR2 SMNVEV (reference sequence). Unmatched junction bases numbered 5, after V lost 6 bases and J lost 3 bases. This CDR3 region has 16 residues. V usage is TRBV27 and J usage is TRBJ2-7, with TRBD2 matching over 16 bases. The source material was peripheral blood, sampled in a trial of Ad26.COV2.S vaccine versus placebo. The sequence was obtained from a person aged 18-60 years who received the Ad26.COV2.S COVID-19 vaccine or a placebo. The CDR3 loop reads CASRLGTSGGGYEQYF. DNA for the CDR3: TGTGCCAGCAGGCTCGGGACTAGCGGGGGGGGCTACGAGCAGTACTTC.